These 27 T cell receptor beta chains came from one sample sequenced in a study of T-cell reconstitution after alpha-beta-depleted transplantation in children. Unique molecular identifiers featured in how the TCRbeta library was prepared. MiXCR, applied by TCRdb to the PCR reads, yields one record per CDR3 protein. The table lists approximately 1,000,000 distinct CDR3 sequences, about 29% of them singletons. The material was PBMCs, mostly from graft donor cells, obtained 360 days after TCRalphabeta/CD19-depleted stem cell transplant. All receptors come from a boy under three years old who had a stem cell transplant for SCID, so the T cells may come from the graft donor.

CDR3 sequence: CASGRNRGTSGGTDTQYF. DNA of the CDR3: TGTGCCAGCGGCCGAAATCGTGGGACTAGCGGGGGCACAGATACGCAGTATTTT. V is TRBV6-1 and J is TRBJ2-3; the match to TRBD2 covers 13 bases. The V segment lost 8 bases and the J segment 1 base; nucleotides outside the gene matches: 12. Germline V lookup: CDR1 MNHNS, CDR2 SASEGT. The CDR3 runs to 18 residues.

The chain combines TRBV6-1 with TRBJ2-5, with D hard to call. CDR3 length: 13 residues. The V end lost 6 bases, the J end lost 3 bases, and 11 bases lay between the germline ends. The V gene's germline CDR1 is MNHNS and CDR2 SASEGT. The CDR3 DNA follows: TGTGCCAGCAGCGTGGTCGGAAAAGAGACCCAGTACTTC. Translated, it gives CASSVVGKETQYF.

In this sample, this clonotype turned up a few times. This chain joins TRBV7-2 and TRBJ2-7, with 8 bases aligning to TRBD1. CDR3 size: 15 residues. Germline loops: CDR1 SGHTA, CDR2 FQGNSA. V was pared by 1 base and J by 3 bases, with 5 bases of the junction left unmatched. The CDR3 region has the DNA TGTGCCAGCAGCTTAGGAAGGGACAGGATCTACGAGCAGTACTTC. It encodes CASSLGRDRIYEQYF.

The rearrangement joins TRBV15 to TRBJ1-5; the D gene is possibly TRBD1 (6 bases). The germline CDR1 and CDR2 sequences are LNHNV and YYDKDF (reference sequence). The CDR3 runs to 14 residues. Trimming shortened V by 8 bases and J by 4 bases, and 15 bases separated the two germline ends. The CDR3 reads CATATGSLNQPQHF. DNA for the CDR3: TGTGCCACCGCGACAGGCTCCCTGAATCAGCCCCAGCATTTT.

V gene TRBV4-1 combines with J gene TRBJ2-7; weak D call: TRBD1 (6 bases). Trimming removed 1 base from V and 7 bases from J, with 11 bases in between. CDR3 size: 13 residues. In germline, CDR1 is MGHRA, CDR2 YSYEKL. CDR3 sequence (DNA): TGCGCCAGCAGCCAAGGATTCAGGGGAGAGCAGTACTTC. Its protein is CASSQGFRGEQYF.

V and J are TRBV5-1 and TRBJ2-1, with TRBD1 identical over 8 bases. V lost 4 bases and J lost 8; bases outside the gene matches: 8. Germline V gene data show CDR1 as SGHRS and CDR2 as YFSETQ. The CDR3 covers 14 residues. The CDR3, as DNA: TGCGCCAGCAGCACTATAACAGGGGGTGATGAGCAGTTCTTC. This codes for CASSTITGGDEQFF.

This clonotype has just a few counts. This chain uses TRBV7-9 with TRBJ1-4; D remains unclear. The CDR3 runs to 14 residues. Germline-derived CDR1 and CDR2 are SEHNR and FQNEAQ (reference sequence). V was shortened by 7 bases and J by 5 bases, with 14 bases between the two germline ends. CDR3 in DNA: TGTGCCAGCACCTCCTTCGGGGTAAATGAAAAACTGTTTTTT. As protein: CASTSFGVNEKLFF.

This clonotype turned up a few times. In DNA form, the CDR3 reads TGTGCCAGCAGCGTGGACGGGGCGGACCAGGATACGCAGTATTTT. Translating it yields CASSVDGADQDTQYF. The chain uses TRBV9 and TRBJ2-3, with D perhaps given as TRBD1 or TRBD2 (5 bases each). V lost 2 bases to trimming and J lost 6 bases, with 16 bases between them. Germline V lookup: CDR1 SGDLS, CDR2 YYNGEE. The CDR3 contains 15 residues.

This clonotype was seen a handful of times. V is TRBV4-1 and J is TRBJ2-1; 10 positions agree with TRBD2. The CDR3 spans 17 residues. CDR1 is MGHRA and CDR2 is YSYEKL in the germline V gene. V trimming: 2 bases; J trimming: 3 bases; junction bases outside the gene matches: 7. As DNA, the CDR3 is TGCGCCAGCAGCCAACAGAGCGGGGGGGGATTCTACAATGAGCAGTTCTTC. Translating it yields CASSQQSGGGFYNEQFF.

The table lists this clonotype with a few counts. V usage is TRBV4-1 and J usage is TRBJ2-3, with a weak D call TRBD1 (6 bases). The germline V gene encodes CDR1 MGHRA and CDR2 YSYEKL. The ends were cut back, 4 bases at V and 2 bases at J, with 16 bases in the middle. The CDR3 has 16 amino acids. In DNA form, the CDR3 reads TGCGCCAGCAGCCCTGCGGGTGGGGGCCTCACAGATACGCAGTATTTT. Its protein product is CASSPAGGGLTDTQYF.

This clonotype occurred once. The V gene is TRBV12-3 or TRBV12-4, the J gene TRBJ2-2, with D tentatively TRBD1 (6 bases). V lost 0 bases and J lost 5, with 16 bases in between. This CDR3 has 17 amino acids. The CDR3 sequence is CASSLALMRRGTGELFF. For the CDR3, the DNA is TGTGCCAGCAGTTTAGCATTAATGCGCAGGGGAACCGGGGAGCTGTTTTTT.

This chain joins TRBV29-1 and TRBJ2-1, with D hard to call. CDR3 size: 14 residues. CDR1 and CDR2 (germline): SQVTM, ANQGSEA. Trimming shortened V by 6 bases and J by 6 bases, and 18 bases separated the two germline ends. The CDR3 DNA is TGCAGCGTCGCCGGACCCCCGAAGAGCAATGAGCAGTTCTTC. Protein: CSVAGPPKSNEQFF.

This clonotype came up once. The chain uses TRBV7-2 and TRBJ1-1, with 7 bases lining up with TRBD1. Germline assignment: CDR1 SGHTA and CDR2 FQGNSA. Trimming removed 11 bases from V and 0 bases from J; junction bases left unmatched: 9. CDR3 length: 14 residues. CDR3 region: CAGYRGPVNTEAFF. The DNA for the CDR3 is TGTGCCGGATACAGGGGCCCGGTGAACACTGAAGCTTTCTTT.

CDR3 residues: CASSSGTGGPYEQYF. The CDR3, as DNA: TGCGCCAGCAGCTCCGGGACAGGGGGACCCTACGAGCAGTACTTC. This chain uses TRBV5-1 with TRBJ2-7, with 11 bases matching TRBD1. The CDR3 is 15 amino acids. From germline, CDR1 is SGHRS and CDR2 YFSETQ. The trim removed 3 bases at V and 2 bases at J, leaving 4 bases unmatched.

In this sample, this clonotype turned up a few times. The rearrangement joins TRBV24-1 to TRBJ2-2; TRBD1 might be the D (5 bases). Trimming left V 2 bases short and J 5 bases short, with 11 bases between. Germline V lookup: CDR1 KGHDR, CDR2 SFDVKD. The CDR3 has 15 residues. As DNA, the CDR3 is TGTGCCACCAGTGATTCCCGGACACTAACCGGGGAGCTGTTTTTT. Its protein product is CATSDSRTLTGELFF.

In its sample, this clonotype was seen a few times. J is TRBJ1-5 and V is TRBV4-1; D gene unclear. CDR1 is MGHRA, CDR2 YSYEKL, per germline. The CDR3 has 15 residues. The V and J ends lost 1 base and 2 bases respectively, with 9 bases between them. The CDR3 sequence: CASSQGAEGNQPQHF. The CDR3 DNA is TGCGCCAGCAGCCAAGGGGCAGAAGGCAATCAGCCCCAGCATTTT.

This clonotype was seen just once. The chain couples TRBV5-1 to TRBJ2-7; D remains ambiguous. The CDR3 covers 12 residues. CDR1 and CDR2 (germline): SGHRS, YFSETQ. V dropped 5 bases and J dropped 1 base, with 7 bases sitting between them. The CDR3 DNA follows: TGCGCCAGCAGGCGAAGTTCCTACGAGCAGTACTTC. Its protein product is CASRRSSYEQYF.

The chain employs TRBV7-9 and TRBJ1-1, with D unresolved. The length of the CDR3 is 14 residues. The ends were cut back, 5 bases at V and 6 bases at J, with 16 bases in the middle. CDR1 SEHNR and CDR2 FQNEAQ come from the germline V gene (reference sequence). CDR3 bases: TGTGCCAGCAGCCCTAGTAGTCGGACTCCTGAAGCTTTCTTT. This codes for CASSPSSRTPEAFF.

This chain joins TRBV5-1 and TRBJ2-1; 7 nucleotides line up with TRBD1. V shed 5 bases, J shed 2 bases, and the junction held 4 bases outside the gene matches. CDR1 is SGHRS, CDR2 YFSETQ, per germline. There are 14 residues in the CDR3. DNA of the CDR3: TGCGCCAGCAGTCGGGACAGCGCCTACAATGAGCAGTTCTTC. Protein product: CASSRDSAYNEQFF.

This chain joins TRBV20-1 and TRBJ2-7; 10 nucleotides line up with TRBD1. The CDR3 length is 15 residues. Germline assignment: CDR1 DFQATT and CDR2 SNEGSKA (reference sequence). With 0 bases clipped from V and 5 bases from J, the junction kept 7 bases outside the gene matches. The CDR3 here is CSARDGDRGRDEQYF. CDR3 nucleotide sequence: TGCAGTGCTAGAGACGGCGACAGGGGGCGGGACGAGCAGTACTTC.

The rearrangement uses TRBV12-3 or TRBV12-4 and TRBJ2-1, with D possibly being TRBD2 (6 bases). The CDR3 consists of 15 residues. V lost 7 bases, J lost 5 bases, and 18 bases lay in between. CDR3 coding DNA: TGTGCCAGCACCCCAAGTGGCAGGACTAACAATGAGCAGTTCTTC. Amino acid sequence: CASTPSGRTNNEQFF.

This chain joins TRBV20-1 and TRBJ1-1; D is unclear. CDR1 is DFQATT, CDR2 SNEGSKA, per germline (reference sequence). The CDR3 is 18 amino acids. The V end lost 4 bases, the J end lost 5 bases, and 29 bases lay between the germline ends. CDR3 nucleotide sequence: TGCAGTGCTATCCTAGCGGAGGGAACCCTACCAACGAAGACTGAAGCTTTCTTT. Translated, it gives CSAILAEGTLPTKTEAFF.

A single count supports this clonotype. The genes are TRBV20-1 and TRBJ1-2, with a weak D call TRBD1 (6 bases). The V and J ends lost 0 bases and 6 bases respectively, with 17 bases between them. The germline V gene has CDR1 DFQATT and CDR2 SNEGSKA (reference sequence). The CDR3 sequence is 15 residues long. The CDR3 here is CSARDPGGRGDGYTF. The CDR3 DNA sequence: TGCAGTGCTAGAGATCCCGGGGGGCGCGGGGATGGCTACACCTTC.

This clonotype was observed a few times. The genes are TRBV5-1 and TRBJ2-5; D is possibly TRBD2 (6 bases). Trimming took 6 bases from V and 7 from J, leaving 16 bases between them. Per germline, CDR1 SGHRS and CDR2 YFSETQ. The CDR3 length is 13 residues. CDR3: CASTPGVGGTQYF. The CDR3, as DNA: TGCGCCAGCACCCCGGGAGTTGGAGGGACCCAGTACTTC.

The chain has TRBV20-1 and TRBJ2-7, with D unclear. CDR1 and CDR2 (germline): DFQATT, SNEGSKA (reference sequence). CDR3 length: 13 residues. The ends were cut back, 4 bases at V and 0 bases at J, with 10 bases in the middle. The CDR3 is CSATDASSYEQYF. In nucleotides, the CDR3 is TGCAGTGCTACGGACGCCAGCTCCTACGAGCAGTACTTC.

The gene calls are TRBV7-7 and TRBJ2-2; 7 nucleotides agree with TRBD2. This CDR3 region has 16 residues. V was clipped by 3 bases and J by 2 bases; unmatched bases: 6. Germline V gives CDR1 SSHAT, CDR2 FNYEAQ (reference sequence). CDR3 region: CASSLGGSPNTGELFF. CDR3 DNA: TGTGCCAGCAGCTTGGGGGGGTCTCCCAACACCGGGGAGCTGTTTTTT.

This clonotype has just a few counts. The chain carries TRBV20-1 and TRBJ2-7; 8 bases are a match to TRBD2. CDR1 is DFQATT, CDR2 SNEGSKA, per germline (reference sequence). This CDR3 has 13 amino acids. Trimming took 6 bases from V and 6 from J; bases not matched to a gene: 10. CDR3 nucleotides: TGCAGTGCCAAACGCGGGGGGCTGGGCGAGCAGTACTTC. Its translation is CSAKRGGLGEQYF.